The 20 T cell receptor beta chains below were found in one sample sequenced in a study of blood T cell repertoires in COVID-19 (dated by TCRdb to 2019 to 2021). Libraries were made using the immunoSEQ multiplex PCR assay. Held by TCRdb, this immuneACCESS table contains in-frame sequences only and omits some clones. Under half of the omission traces to an unresolved V gene where checked; the cause of the rest is unknown. In this sample the table shows more than 300,000 clones, just over 85% of which occur a single time. The ten most abundant clones make up roughly 4% of the sample. Material: PBMCs or T cells enriched from blood (not recorded which). The origin of the receptors is a man aged 25 to 40 who had recovered from COVID-19.

Comments on this clone: The same CDR3 can be traced to other DNA sequences in this sample. This chain connects TRBV7-2 to TRBJ2-1, with 14 bases identical to TRBD2. The ends lost 3 bases at V and 7 bases at J; junction bases unmatched: 2. The CDR3 is 15 residues long. Germline assignment: CDR1 SGHTA and CDR2 FQGNSA. In nucleotides, the CDR3 is TGTGCCAGCAGCTTTGGACTAGCGGGAGGTAATGAGCAGTTCTTC. Its protein is CASSFGLAGGNEQFF.

In this sample, this clone turned up a few times. This chain uses TRBV19 with TRBJ1-2; D is unclear. The V and J ends lost 10 bases and 0 bases respectively, with 30 bases between them. Germline assignment: CDR1 LNHDA and CDR2 SQIVND (reference sequence). The CDR3 is made up of 19 amino acids. The CDR3 nucleotides read TGTGCCACTCGACGTGAGAGGGCTACGCCCAAACCGTCTAACTATGGCTACACCTTC. It translates to CATRRERATPKPSNYGYTF.

The V call is TRBV10-2, the J call TRBJ1-3; 8 bases line up with TRBD1. CDR1 and CDR2 (germline): WSHSY, SAAADI. Trimming cost V 3 bases and J 4 bases; bases outside gene matches: 5. The CDR3 length is 15 residues. CDR3 DNA sequence: TGCGCCAGCAGTGATTCAGGGGGCCCGGGAAACACCATATATTTT. As protein: CASSDSGGPGNTIYF.

V usage is TRBV3-1 (or the pseudogene TRBV3-2) and J usage is TRBJ1-3, with D perhaps matching TRBD1 (6 bases). The V and J ends lost 1 base and 2 bases respectively, with 12 bases between them. Germline V CDR1 and CDR2: LGHDT, YNNKEL (reference sequence). The CDR3 consists of 16 residues. The CDR3 nucleotides read TGTGCCAGCAGCCAAGGTGTAGGGGGACCTGGAAACACCATATATTTT. Protein: CASSQGVGGPGNTIYF.

The chain joins TRBV5-1 to TRBJ1-3, with 8 bases identical to TRBD1. This CDR3 contains 12 residues. V lost 3 bases, J lost 15 bases, and 8 bases stayed unmatched. The germline V gene has CDR1 SGHRS and CDR2 YFSETQ. CDR3 sequence: CASSSGQVPPYF. The DNA of the CDR3 is TGCGCCAGCAGCTCGGGACAGGTCCCCCCATATTTT.

The chain recombines TRBV11-2 with TRBJ2-7, with 14 nucleotides matching TRBD2. The ends lost 5 bases at V and 2 bases at J; junction bases unmatched: 5. The CDR3 is 16 residues long. Per the germline V gene, CDR1 is SGHAT and CDR2 is FQNNGV. CDR3 residues: CASSLPGLAGAYEQYF. The CDR3 nucleotides read TGTGCCAGCAGCCTCCCGGGACTAGCGGGAGCCTACGAGCAGTACTTC.

The rearrangement uses TRBV6-1 and TRBJ2-1; 12 nucleotides line up with TRBD2. The CDR3 is 16 amino acids. CDR1 is MNHNS and CDR2 is SASEGT in the germline V gene. With V trimmed by 2 bases and J by 5 bases, 4 bases remained unmatched. CDR3 bases: TGTGCCAGCAGTGAAAAGCTAGCGGGGGGGAACAATGAGCAGTTCTTC. It codes for CASSEKLAGGNNEQFF.

This chain joins TRBV28 and TRBJ1-5; TRBD1 matches at 7 bases. Trimming cost V 9 bases and J 6 bases; bases outside gene matches: 8. Germline-derived CDR1 and CDR2 are MDHEN and SYDVKM. This CDR3 is built from 13 residues. The CDR3 here is CASLGDSAQPQHF. In DNA form, the CDR3 reads TGTGCCAGTCTAGGGGACAGTGCTCAGCCCCAGCATTTT.

The rearrangement links TRBV6-6 to TRBJ2-7; 8 positions agree with TRBD1. J lost 1 base, V lost 4 bases, and 6 bases had no gene match. Germline CDR1 MNHNY, CDR2 SVGAGI (reference sequence). The CDR3 consists of 15 residues. The CDR3 spells CASSSIQGASYEQYF. The CDR3 nucleotides are TGTGCCAGCAGTTCCATCCAGGGGGCTTCCTACGAGCAGTACTTC.

This clone has a count of ten or more. The chain has TRBV4-2 and TRBJ1-5, with D tentatively TRBD1 (5 bases). Trimming removed 0 bases at V and 3 bases at J, with 9 bases between. This CDR3 spans 15 amino acids. Per germline, CDR1 LGHNA and CDR2 YNFKEQ. The CDR3 nucleotides are TGTGCCAGCAGCCAAGATTGGGGACTCAATCAGCCCCAGCATTTT. Its protein product is CASSQDWGLNQPQHF.

The rearrangement joins TRBV6-5 to TRBJ1-2; D perhaps matches TRBD1 (6 bases). CDR1 is MNHEY, CDR2 SVGAGI, per germline. There are 14 residues in the CDR3. V gave up 5 bases and J gave up 5 bases, with 15 bases separating them. Here the CDR3 reads CASSQGSTAYGYTF. The CDR3 bases are TGTGCCAGCAGTCAGGGGAGTACGGCTTATGGCTACACCTTC.

A note on this clone: An end of the junction differs from the germline gene, which may be a read error. This sequence joins TRBV24-1 and TRBJ2-2; 8 nucleotides line up with TRBD1. Germline values: CDR1 KGHDR, CDR2 SFDVKD. This CDR3 comprises 12 residues. The CDR3: CVTSDPAQGVFF. The DNA of the CDR3 is TGTGTCACCAGTGACCCTGCACAGGGGGTGTTTTTT.

The chain uses TRBV6-5 and TRBJ2-7, with TRBD2 matching over 11 bases. The CDR3 totals 15 residues. Germline V gives CDR1 MNHEY, CDR2 SVGAGI. Trimming cost V 4 bases and J 2 bases; bases outside gene matches: 4. CDR3 in amino acids: CASSLGLAETYEQYF. DNA for the CDR3: TGTGCCAGCAGTTTGGGACTAGCGGAGACCTACGAGCAGTACTTC.

This clone was found once. V is TRBV18 and J is TRBJ1-6; tentative D call: TRBD1 (6 bases). V lost 1 base and J lost 10, with 17 bases in between. This CDR3 is 16 amino acids long. In germline, CDR1 is KGHSH, CDR2 LQKENI. The CDR3 DNA reads TGTGCCAGCTCACCACGGACAGTAGAGGGGTACTCACCCCTCCACTTT. It encodes CASSPRTVEGYSPLHF. The whole variable domain, filled in from reference TRBV18 and TRBJ1-6, reads NAGVMQNPRHLVRRRGQEARLRCSPMKGHSHVYWYRQLPEEGLKFMVYLQKENIIDESGMPKERFSAEFPKEGPSILRIQQVVRGDSAAYFCASSPRTVEGYSPLHFGNGTRLTVT.

This clone turned up a few times. This rearrangement joins TRBV27 to TRBJ1-5, with D perhaps TRBD1 (6 bases). CDR3 length: 13 amino acids. V was pared by 5 bases and J by 7 bases, with 12 bases between. Germline V CDR1 and CDR2: MNHEY, SMNVEV (reference sequence). CDR3 nucleotides: TGTGCCAGCAGTCTCAGGGGCCTCCAGCCCCAGCATTTT. This encodes CASSLRGLQPQHF.

The chain carries TRBV14 and TRBJ2-7; 8 bases are a match to TRBD1. CDR1 is SGHDN and CDR2 is FVKESK in the germline V gene. The V and J ends lost 2 bases and 7 bases, in that order; junction bases with no gene match: 13. This CDR3 contains 16 residues. CDR3: CASSQPGTGLDEEQYF. DNA for the CDR3: TGTGCCAGCAGCCAACCCGGGACAGGCCTAGATGAGGAGCAGTACTTC. The full variable domain, completed using reference TRBV14 and TRBJ2-7, is EAGVTQFPSHSVIEKGQTVTLRCDPISGHDNLYWYRRVMGKEIKFLLHFVKESKQDESGMPNNRFLAERTGGTYSTLKVQPAELEDSGVYFCASSQPGTGLDEEQYFGPGTRLTVT.

The chain uses TRBV24-1 and TRBJ2-3; D ambiguous. The germline V gene encodes CDR1 KGHDR and CDR2 SFDVKD. This CDR3 region has 13 residues. V was trimmed by 5 bases and J by 0 bases, leaving 5 bases between them. This chain's CDR3 is CATSVGSTDTQYF. The CDR3 DNA is TGTGCCACCAGTGTTGGCAGCACAGATACGCAGTATTTT.

A few counts support this clone. The chain links TRBV5-4 to TRBJ2-7; D not certain. Trimming removed 3 bases at V and 3 bases at J, with 7 bases between. The CDR3 is 12 residues long. From germline, CDR1 is SGHNT and CDR2 YYREEE (reference sequence). The CDR3 DNA reads as TGTGCCAGCAGCTCCCGGGTCTACGAGCAGTACTTC. This encodes CASSSRVYEQYF.

Only a few counts were recorded for this clone. The chain combines TRBV7-9 with TRBJ1-5; D call uncertain. The CDR3 extends over 14 amino acids. Deletions cut 3 bases from V and 6 bases from J, with 12 bases between. Germline values: CDR1 SEHNR, CDR2 FQNEAQ (reference sequence). The CDR3 loop is CASSFGLRGQPQHF. The CDR3 DNA is TGTGCCAGCAGCTTTGGGCTACGTGGTCAGCCCCAGCATTTT.

The CDR3 spells CASSEGSLEKLFF. Here the CDR3 DNA reads TGTGCCAGCAGTGAAGGGAGTCTCGAAAAACTGTTTTTT. The chain couples TRBV6-1 to TRBJ1-4; the D is unclear. CDR3 length: 13 amino acids. Germline V gene sequence: CDR1 MNHNS, CDR2 SASEGT. Trimming left V 1 base short and J 8 bases short, with 8 bases between.